The entry below describes one T cell receptor (beta chain). This entry is derived from a study of blood T cell repertoires in COVID-19. Only in-frame clones appear in the TCRdb table, and some are missing; sequencing was by immunoSEQ multiplex PCR. The data contain fewer than 400,000 clones, 87% of them singletons. Participants came from roughly 23 US areas, aged about 18 to 95 years. Participants' reported clinical history set cohort assignment. Specimen: PBMCs or T cells enriched from blood (not recorded which). The source is a woman between 18 and 30 years old who had recovered from COVID-19.

CDR3 in amino acids: CASSFGARASYGYTF. CDR3 DNA: TGTGCCAGCAGCTTTGGGGCTAGGGCCTCCTATGGCTACACCTTC. The chain combines TRBV7-8 with TRBJ1-2; D might be TRBD1 (5 bases). Germline loops: CDR1 SGHVS, CDR2 FQNEAQ. V lost 3 bases to trimming and J lost 4 bases, with 15 bases between them. This CDR3 is 15 amino acids long.